Listed here are 30 T cell receptor beta chains from one sample, sequenced in a study of vaccination and CD4 T cells after COVID-19. Which antigens these TCRs recognize remains unknown. Stated treatment: approximately nine-day PBMC culture with coronavirus spike peptide pools or control peptides (ViraFEST assay). An Oncomine TCR Beta short-read assay was used to sequence the DNA from cultured CD4+ T cells. Each CDR3 protein gets one entry after TCRdb re-called the PCR reads with MiXCR. The sample carries about 10,000 distinct CDR3 sequences, around 60% recorded once. Material for sequencing was CD4+ T cells from blood, cultured in vitro. Receptors were obtained from a human donor who had recovered from COVID-19.

Remarks on this clonotype: One end of the junction varies from germline; a read error may be responsible. The J gene is TRBJ2-5, the V gene TRBV7-7; D possibly corresponds to TRBD2 (6 bases). This CDR3 is built from 13 residues. CDR1 is SSHAT and CDR2 is FNYEAQ in the germline V gene (reference sequence). Here the CDR3 DNA reads TGTGCTAGCAGCTTAGCGGCAGGCCAGGCCCAGTACTTC. It translates to CASSLAAGQAQYF. The full variable domain, completed using reference TRBV7-7 and TRBJ2-5, is GAGVSQSPRYKVTKRGQDVTLRCDPISSHATLYWYQQALGQGPEFLTYFNYEAQPDKSGLPSDRFSAERPEGSISTLTIQRTEQRDSAMYRCASSLAAGQAQYFGPGTRLLVL.

The chain recombines TRBV18 with TRBJ2-3; 8 bases are shared with TRBD2. CDR1 is KGHSH, CDR2 LQKENI, per germline. This CDR3 is built from 16 residues. V lost 6 bases, J lost 0 bases, and 8 bases stayed unmatched. The CDR3 here is CASSTQASGSTDTQYF. DNA of the CDR3: TGTGCCAGCTCGACCCAGGCTAGCGGGAGCACAGATACGCAGTATTTT. Together with reference TRBV18 and TRBJ2-3, the CDR3 gives the full variable domain: NAGVMQNPRHLVRRRGQEARLRCSPMKGHSHVYWYRQLPEEGLKFMVYLQKENIIDESGMPKERFSAEFPKEGPSILRIQQVVRGDSAAYFCASSTQASGSTDTQYFGPGTRLTVL.

The table lists this clonotype with a few counts. The chain is built from TRBV28 and TRBJ1-2; D unresolved. Trimming pared 6 bases from V and 4 bases from J, leaving 9 bases between. This CDR3 is 12 amino acids long. The germline V gene has CDR1 MDHEN and CDR2 SYDVKM. The CDR3 region has the DNA TGTGCCAGCAGGACCCCTTCCTATGGCTACACCTTC. This translates into CASRTPSYGYTF.

The chain couples TRBV6-1 to TRBJ2-2, with no clear D. Trimming shortened V by 8 bases and J by 0 bases, and 10 bases separated the two germline ends. The CDR3 has 14 amino acids. The germline V gene has CDR1 MNHNS and CDR2 SASEGT. CDR3 region: CASVLGTNTGELFF. CDR3 sequence (DNA): TGTGCCAGCGTTCTAGGGACGAACACCGGGGAGCTGTTTTTT.

This clonotype was recorded once. V and J are TRBV20-1 and TRBJ2-4, with 7 bases fitting TRBD1. Germline CDR1 is DFQATT and CDR2 is SNEGSKA (reference sequence). This CDR3 is 12 amino acids long. CDR3 region: CSAGTDLNIQYF. For the CDR3, the DNA is TGCAGCGCCGGGACAGACTTAAACATTCAGTACTTC.

V is TRBV19 and J is TRBJ2-3; possible D gene TRBD2, 7 bases. The CDR3 has 15 amino acids. V lost 4 bases and J lost 1, with 12 bases in between. The V gene's germline CDR1 is LNHDA and CDR2 SQIVND (reference sequence). This chain's CDR3 is CASSTGGLGTDTQYF. For the CDR3, the DNA is TGTGCCAGTAGTACCGGGGGGCTCGGCACAGATACGCAGTATTTT.

V is TRBV7-3 and J is TRBJ1-5; TRBD1 is a possible D gene (5 bases). Trimming removed 5 bases at V and 3 bases at J, with 8 bases between. The CDR3 sequence is 13 residues long. Germline V gene data show CDR1 as SGHTA and CDR2 as FQGTGA. CDR3 sequence reads: CASSRGPNQPQHF. The CDR3 region has the DNA TGTGCCAGCAGCCGGGGCCCCAATCAGCCCCAGCATTTT.

By proportion, this clonotype is large (0.1 to 1%). The chain links TRBV6-1 to TRBJ1-3; D remains unclear. This CDR3 spans 12 amino acids. V was pared by 4 bases and J by 6 bases, with 7 bases between. The V gene's germline CDR1 is MNHNS and CDR2 SASEGT. The CDR3 loop reads CASSVKLNTIYF. The CDR3 coding sequence is TGTGCCAGCAGTGTAAAGCTAAACACCATATATTTT.

This clonotype was detected only a few times. The genes are TRBV4-2 and TRBJ1-2; a weak D match, TRBD1 (6 bases). This CDR3 region has 15 residues. Trimming shortened V by 0 bases and J by 0 bases, and 8 bases separated the two germline ends. The germline CDR1 and CDR2 sequences are LGHNA and YNFKEQ. The CDR3 nucleotides are TGTGCCAGCAGCCAAGATCCAGGGGCTAACTATGGCTACACCTTC. As protein: CASSQDPGANYGYTF.

The chain joins TRBV18 to TRBJ1-6; D is unresolved. The CDR3 is 16 amino acids. The germline CDR1 and CDR2 sequences are KGHSH and LQKENI. The germline V and J ends were trimmed by 3 bases and 6 bases, with 15 bases remaining between them. The CDR3 region is CASSPPGVWSNSPLHF. The CDR3, as DNA: TGTGCCAGCTCACCCCCCGGGGTTTGGTCTAATTCACCCCTCCACTTT.

The V call is TRBV27, the J call TRBJ1-3, with a possible D match to TRBD1 (6 bases). V was trimmed by 3 bases and J by 4 bases, leaving 10 bases between them. The CDR3 has 14 amino acids. Germline V CDR1 and CDR2: MNHEY, SMNVEV (reference sequence). The CDR3 DNA reads TGTGCCAGCAGTTTCCGGGGGCTCGGAAACACCATATATTTT. Its translation: CASSFRGLGNTIYF.

In this sample, this clonotype turned up a few times. The rearrangement joins TRBV28 to TRBJ1-6; possible D gene TRBD1, 6 bases. CDR1 MDHEN and CDR2 SYDVKM come from the germline V gene. The CDR3 covers 13 residues. The germline V and J ends were trimmed by 4 bases and 7 bases, with 8 bases remaining between them. The chain's CDR3 is CASSSGQNSPLHF. The CDR3 DNA sequence: TGTGCCAGCAGTTCCGGACAGAATTCACCCCTCCACTTT.

The CDR3 nucleotides read TGTGCCAGCAGTTCCCCGTCCTCAGTCGGAGATACGCAGTATTTT. This codes for CASSSPSSVGDTQYF. This chain links TRBV27 with TRBJ2-3; D is unresolved. Trimming removed 4 bases from V and 5 bases from J, with 16 bases in between. CDR1 MNHEY and CDR2 SMNVEV come from the germline V gene (reference sequence). The CDR3 is made up of 15 amino acids.

This rearrangement joins TRBV10-3 to TRBJ2-7; 8 bases align to TRBD2. Germline values: CDR1 ENHRY, CDR2 SYGVKD. The CDR3 totals 14 residues. V gave up 6 bases and J gave up 4 bases; unmatched junction bases: 8. DNA of the CDR3: TGTGCCATCAGGAGCGGGGGCTCGACTTACGAGCAGTACTTC. Its protein is CAIRSGGSTYEQYF.

This chain uses TRBV19 with TRBJ1-1; unclear D gene. In germline, CDR1 is LNHDA, CDR2 SQIVND (reference sequence). The CDR3 is 14 amino acids. V was trimmed by 4 bases and J by 0 bases, leaving 9 bases between them. CDR3 bases: TGTGCCAGTAGTAAAACCCCCATGAACACTGAAGCTTTCTTT. This gives the protein CASSKTPMNTEAFF.

The chain has TRBV5-1 and TRBJ1-2; D is ambiguous. The V end was cut by 4 bases, the J end by 4 bases, with 17 bases between. The CDR3 runs to 15 residues. Germline loops: CDR1 SGHRS, CDR2 YFSETQ. CDR3 DNA sequence: TGCGCCAGCAGCCCAGACGGACTGCCTGGCTATGGCTACACCTTC. Translated: CASSPDGLPGYGYTF.

This clonotype was counted a few times. The chain combines TRBV5-1 with TRBJ2-7; D is undetermined. The CDR3 loop spans 12 amino acids. V was pared by 4 bases and J by 0 bases, with 5 bases between. Germline assignment: CDR1 SGHRS and CDR2 YFSETQ. CDR3 sequence: CASSRDSYEQYF. The DNA for the CDR3 is TGCGCCAGCAGCAGGGACTCCTACGAGCAGTACTTC. The variable domain in full, completed from reference TRBV5-1 and TRBJ2-7, reads KAGVTQTPRYLIKTRGQQVTLSCSPISGHRSVSWYQQTPGQGLQFLFEYFSETQRNKGNFPGRFSGRQFSNSRSEMNVSTLELGDSALYLCASSRDSYEQYFGPGTRLTVT.

The J gene is TRBJ1-2, the V gene TRBV19; TRBD1 is a possible D gene (6 bases). CDR3 length: 14 amino acids. Germline assignment: CDR1 LNHDA and CDR2 SQIVND (reference sequence). Trimming shortened V by 4 bases and J by 1 base, and 10 bases separated the two germline ends. The CDR3: CASSNRALNYGYTF. The CDR3 nucleotides read TGTGCCAGTAGTAACAGGGCCCTTAACTATGGCTACACCTTC.

The V call is TRBV19, the J call TRBJ2-7; 7 bases are shared with TRBD1. Trimming removed 5 bases from V and 0 bases from J; junction bases left unmatched: 7. In germline, CDR1 is LNHDA, CDR2 SQIVND (reference sequence). CDR3 length: 15 residues. The CDR3 region is CASSRGGPSSYEQYF. DNA for the CDR3: TGTGCCAGTAGTCGAGGGGGCCCCAGCTCCTACGAGCAGTACTTC.

V gene TRBV7-2 combines with J gene TRBJ1-6, with D uncertain. The CDR3 spans 15 residues. The V gene lost 0 bases and the J gene lost 7 bases, with 10 bases spanning the gap. CDR1 is SGHTA, CDR2 FQGNSA, per germline. The CDR3 DNA sequence: TGTGCCAGCAGCTTAGCGTCAGCCGAAAATTCACCCCTCCACTTT. Translated, it gives CASSLASAENSPLHF.

For this clonotype: Mismatch with germline at one junction end may stem from a read error. The chain combines TRBV12-3 or TRBV12-4 with TRBJ1-1; D call uncertain. CDR3 length: 11 amino acids. The CDR3 coding sequence is TGTGCCAGCAGTTCGTCCCGGGTCTTGGTCTTT. It yields the protein CASSSSRVLVF.

The chain joins TRBV6-1 to TRBJ1-5; possibly TRBD1 for D (6 bases). The V end lost 8 bases, the J end lost 4 bases, and 12 bases lay between the germline ends. Germline CDR1 and CDR2: MNHNS and SASEGT. The CDR3 totals 13 residues. CDR3 DNA sequence: TGTGCCAGCGCCGGGACAATAAATCAGCCCCAGCATTTT. It codes for CASAGTINQPQHF.

This clonotype is medium-sized in the sample. The V call is TRBV4-2, the J call TRBJ1-2; D perhaps matches TRBD1 (6 bases). Germline assignment: CDR1 LGHNA and CDR2 YNFKEQ. CDR3 size: 14 residues. The V end was cut by 1 base, the J end by 7 bases, with 13 bases between. The CDR3 here is CASSQGTQGLGYTF. For the CDR3, the DNA is TGTGCCAGCAGCCAAGGCACCCAGGGGCTTGGCTACACCTTC.

The chain links TRBV10-2 to TRBJ1-6, with D unclear. There are 13 residues in the CDR3. CDR1 is WSHSY and CDR2 is SAAADI in the germline V gene. With 6 bases removed from V and 6 bases from J, the gap between germline ends came to 9 bases. In DNA form, the CDR3 reads TGCGCCAGCAGGGGCCAGCTTAATTCACCCCTCCACTTT. Amino acid sequence: CASRGQLNSPLHF.

V gene TRBV4-3 combines with J gene TRBJ2-1; TRBD2 matches at 12 bases. Unmatched junction bases numbered 8, after V lost 5 bases and J lost 6 bases. Germline V CDR1 and CDR2: LGHNA, YSLEER. The CDR3 sequence is 16 residues long. The CDR3 loop reads CASSAARTSGINEQFF. CDR3 bases: TGCGCCAGCAGCGCGGCACGGACTAGCGGGATCAATGAGCAGTTCTTC.

This chain links TRBV10-3 with TRBJ2-1; 10 nucleotides line up with TRBD2. The CDR3 runs to 14 residues. Germline CDR1 reads ENHRY; CDR2 reads SYGVKD. After removal of 7 bases from V and 4 bases from J, the junction contained 4 bases not matched to a gene. The CDR3 here is CAITETSGYNEQFF. The CDR3 coding sequence is TGTGCCATCACCGAGACTAGCGGGTACAATGAGCAGTTCTTC.

This clonotype was observed a handful of times. The chain uses TRBV28 and TRBJ2-5, with 7 bases aligning to TRBD1. The CDR3 is 15 amino acids. V was clipped by 6 bases and J by 2 bases; unmatched bases: 9. In germline, CDR1 is MDHEN, CDR2 SYDVKM. The CDR3 reads CASSLQGPGQETQYF. The DNA of the CDR3 is TGTGCCAGCAGCCTACAGGGGCCCGGGCAAGAGACCCAGTACTTC.

The chain recombines TRBV2 with TRBJ1-5; 10 bases are a match to TRBD1. The CDR3 totals 15 residues. Germline CDR1 and CDR2: SNHLY and FYNNEI. V dropped 6 bases and J dropped 5; count of bases not matched to a gene: 7. In DNA form, the CDR3 reads TGTGCCAGCAGACTGAGGACAGGGGGTGATCAGCCCCAGCATTTT. It translates to CASRLRTGGDQPQHF.

This clonotype came up a few times. The genes are TRBV18 and TRBJ1-1, with 9 bases aligning to TRBD1. The CDR3 runs to 15 residues. The ends lost 1 base at V and 3 bases at J; junction bases unmatched: 3. Germline loops: CDR1 KGHSH, CDR2 LQKENI. The CDR3 sequence: CASSPLQGADTEAFF. The DNA for the CDR3 is TGTGCCAGCTCACCACTACAGGGGGCGGACACTGAAGCTTTCTTT.

The CDR3 protein is CASGVYEQYF. CDR3 DNA sequence: TGTGCCAGCGGGGTCTACGAGCAGTACTTC. The V call is TRBV12-3 or TRBV12-4, the J call TRBJ2-7, with no clear D. CDR3 length: 10 amino acids. Trimming removed 8 bases at V and 3 bases at J, with 5 bases between.